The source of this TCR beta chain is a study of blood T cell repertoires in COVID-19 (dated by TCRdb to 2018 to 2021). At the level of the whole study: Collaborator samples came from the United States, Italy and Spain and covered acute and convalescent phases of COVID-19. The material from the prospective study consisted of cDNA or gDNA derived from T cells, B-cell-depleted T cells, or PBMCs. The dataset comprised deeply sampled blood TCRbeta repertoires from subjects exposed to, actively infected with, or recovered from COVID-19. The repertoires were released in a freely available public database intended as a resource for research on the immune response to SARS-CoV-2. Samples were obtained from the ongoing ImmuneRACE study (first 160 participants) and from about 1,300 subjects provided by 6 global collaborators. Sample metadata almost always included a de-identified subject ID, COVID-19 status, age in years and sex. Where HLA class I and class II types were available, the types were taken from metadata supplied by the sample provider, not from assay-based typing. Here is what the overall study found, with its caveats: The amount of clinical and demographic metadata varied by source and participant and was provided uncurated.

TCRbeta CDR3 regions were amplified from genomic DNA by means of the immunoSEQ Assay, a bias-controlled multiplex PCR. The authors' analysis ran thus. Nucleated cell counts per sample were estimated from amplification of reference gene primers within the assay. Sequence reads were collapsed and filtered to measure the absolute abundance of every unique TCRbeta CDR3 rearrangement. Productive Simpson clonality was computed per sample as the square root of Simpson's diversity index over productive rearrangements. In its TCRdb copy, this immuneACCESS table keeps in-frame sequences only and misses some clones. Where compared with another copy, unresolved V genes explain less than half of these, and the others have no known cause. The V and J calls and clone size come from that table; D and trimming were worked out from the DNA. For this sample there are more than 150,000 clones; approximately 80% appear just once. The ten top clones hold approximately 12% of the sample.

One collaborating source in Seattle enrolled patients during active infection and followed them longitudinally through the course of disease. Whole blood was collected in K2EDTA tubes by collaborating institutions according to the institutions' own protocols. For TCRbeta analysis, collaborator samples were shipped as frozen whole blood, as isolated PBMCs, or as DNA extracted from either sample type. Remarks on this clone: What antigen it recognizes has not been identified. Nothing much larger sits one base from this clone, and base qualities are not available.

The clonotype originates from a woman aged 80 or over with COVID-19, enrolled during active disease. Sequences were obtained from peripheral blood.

The CDR3 has the sequence CASSLDSSNQPQHF. The DNA sequence is given as TGTGCCAGCAGCTTGGACAGCTCCAATCAGCCCCAGCATTTT. The chain is encoded by TRBV7-6 joined to TRBJ1-5, and TRBD1 may be the D gene, going by 6 matching bases. Including cysteine and phenylalanine, the CDR3 has 14 amino acids. Only the CDR3 region is kept as DNA, spanning 42 bases read in frame from base 1. As encoded in the germline V gene, CDR1 is SGHVS while CDR2 is FNYEAQ. Trimming at the junction amounts to 3 bases on V and 3 bases on J, and the germline ends lie 9 bases apart.